This TCR beta chain came from a study of shared clonotypes between healthy human individuals. Study-level information: A donor's plate count was three for CD4 naive and three for CD4 memory; CD8 naive had two and CD8 memory one.

Concerning this clone: The antigen is unknown.

Germline trimming cut 1 base from V and 7 bases from J; bases unmatched to any gene: 7. The CDR3 consists of 15 residues. Germline-derived CDR1 and CDR2 are SGHTA and FQGNSA. Points from the study as a whole: It was anticipated that sequencing depth would influence how many clonotypes donors shared. A few donors showed sharing of approximately 5% of naive CD4 clonotypes. Generally, naive subsets (rather than memory subsets) showed larger estimated richness.

Method: immunoSEQ multiplex PCR; TCRdb's copy keeps in-frame clones and lacks some. Seen here are some 2,500,000 clones, 80% to 95% observed once, and the top ten hold about 0.38%. The chain recombines TRBV7-2 with TRBJ2-1, with 7 positions matching TRBD2. This sequence originates from a man aged 18-30 years in good health. Some clones in this sample may be carry-over from other donors' samples. Specimen: naive CD4+ T cells from PBMCs. The subset was: CD45RA+ positively selected. The CDR3 is CASSLVFAGDNEQFF. CDR3 coding DNA: TGTGCCAGCAGCTTAGTGTTTGCGGGGGATAATGAGCAGTTCTTC.